The 3 T cell receptor beta chains given below trace back to one sample, sequenced in a study of T cell changes during pregnancy in multiple sclerosis. Profiled with immunoSEQ multiplex PCR; TCRdb holds only in-frame clones, not every one. The data contain tens of thousands of clones, about 90% of them singletons. The source material was CD4+ T cells from peripheral blood mononuclear cells, sampled after pregnancy. These TCRs come from a female donor in good health, enrolled as a control in a pregnancy study.

CDR3 in DNA: TGTGCCCACTCAACGGGGAACACCGGGGAGCTGTTTTTT. Its protein product is CAHSTGNTGELFF. This rearrangement joins TRBV6-5 to TRBJ2-2; no firm D call. The length of the CDR3 is 13 residues. Trimming removed 11 bases from V and 1 base from J, with 11 bases in between. Germline V gives CDR1 MNHEY, CDR2 SVGAGI.

Comments on this clone: The sample holds other DNA sequences that translate to the same CDR3. This sequence joins TRBV5-4 and TRBJ2-3; 7 bases align to TRBD2. Germline V gene lookup returns CDR1 SGHNT and CDR2 YYREEE (reference sequence). The ends lost 2 bases at V and 2 bases at J; junction bases unmatched: 2. The CDR3 runs 14 residues. The CDR3 loop reads CASSLLATTDTQYF. CDR3 in DNA: TGTGCCAGCAGCTTACTAGCGACCACAGATACGCAGTATTTT.

V is TRBV5-4 and J is TRBJ1-1; D gene ambiguous. The CDR3 is made up of 13 amino acids. Germline CDR1 reads SGHNT; CDR2 reads YYREEE (reference sequence). V was pared by 6 bases and J by 1 base, with 10 bases between. The CDR3 DNA reads TGTGCCAGCAACCCAGACTGGAACACTGAAGCTTTCTTT. Translated, it gives CASNPDWNTEAFF.